The source of this T cell receptor beta chain is a study of OX40 agonist ivuxolimab in advanced cancers. As for the study in general: Patients assigned to dose escalation were diagnosed with hepatocellular carcinoma, melanoma, renal cell or head and neck cancer. Partial responses were achieved by three patients, one with hepatocellular carcinoma and two with cutaneous melanoma.

Sequenced by immunoSEQ multiplex PCR; TCRdb stores in-frame clones only, minus some. This table has 35,000 to 40,000 clones, roughly nine tenths appearing once. The sample consisted of CD4+ or CD8+ T cells sorted from blood, taken in a trial of the OX40 agonist ivuxolimab. This clonotype was obtained from an adult with an advanced solid tumor such as melanoma, head and neck, liver or kidney cancer.

The CDR3 nucleotides read TGTGCCAGCAGCTTGGTGGGAGGCGAGCAGTACTTC. As protein: CASSLVGGEQYF. The rearrangement joins TRBV5-5 to TRBJ2-5, with D tentatively TRBD2 (6 bases). The J call may be mistaken, given a closer DNA end match to TRBJ2-7. The CDR3 spans 12 residues. Germline V gene sequence: CDR1 SGHKS, CDR2 YYEKEE (reference sequence).